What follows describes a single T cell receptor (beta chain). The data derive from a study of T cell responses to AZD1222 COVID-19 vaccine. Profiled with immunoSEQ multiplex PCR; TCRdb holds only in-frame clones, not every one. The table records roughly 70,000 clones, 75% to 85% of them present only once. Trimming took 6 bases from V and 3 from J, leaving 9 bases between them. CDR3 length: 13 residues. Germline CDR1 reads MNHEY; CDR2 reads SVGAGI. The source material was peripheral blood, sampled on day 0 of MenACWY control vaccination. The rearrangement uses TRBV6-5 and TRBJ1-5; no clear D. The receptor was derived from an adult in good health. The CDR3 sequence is CASSGLINQPQHF. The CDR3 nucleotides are TGTGCCAGCAGCGGACTGATCAATCAGCCCCAGCATTTT.